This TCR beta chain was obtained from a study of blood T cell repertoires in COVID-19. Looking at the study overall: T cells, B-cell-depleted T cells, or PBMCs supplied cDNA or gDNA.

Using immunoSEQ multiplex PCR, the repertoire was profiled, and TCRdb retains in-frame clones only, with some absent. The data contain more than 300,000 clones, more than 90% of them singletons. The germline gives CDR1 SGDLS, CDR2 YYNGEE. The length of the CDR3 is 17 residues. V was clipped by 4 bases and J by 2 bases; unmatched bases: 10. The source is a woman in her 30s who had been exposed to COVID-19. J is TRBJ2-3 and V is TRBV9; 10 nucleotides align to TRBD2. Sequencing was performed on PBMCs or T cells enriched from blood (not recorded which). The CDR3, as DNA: TGTGCCAGCAGCCCCCGACTAGCGGGTACGTACACAGATACGCAGTATTTT. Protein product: CASSPRLAGTYTDTQYF.